The 12 T cell receptor beta chains listed next were all sequenced from one sample in a study of CD8 T cells in ankylosing spondylitis (dated by TCRdb to the late 2010s). On the study overall, not on this receptor specifically: Blood from ankylosing spondylitis patients appeared to be characterized by a TCR beta motif composed of 7 to 9 highly homologous amino acid variants.

The protocol used for the library was 5' RACE. Sequencing was carried out with an Illumina HiSeq 2500. TCRdb's own reprocessing of the public reads used fastp at Q25 and MiXCR and kept productive beta chains. Here each entry gathers all rows of one CDR3 protein and keeps the most common genes and DNA. The sample profile shows about 540,000 distinct CDR3 sequences; roughly 13% of them were found once. The top ten constitute approximately 6.3% of the sample. Antigen specificity for these receptors is unknown. The sample was blood, either unsorted or a sorted T cell fraction (not recorded which). These receptors were collected from a male donor with ankylosing spondylitis.

CDR3 sequence: CASSEVGANTEAFF. In nucleotides, the CDR3 is TGTGCCAGCTCCGAAGTAGGGGCAAACACTGAAGCTTTCTTT. V usage is TRBV12-3 or TRBV12-4 and J usage is TRBJ1-1; a weak D match, TRBD1 (5 bases). V gave up 8 bases and J gave up 2 bases, with 15 bases separating them. This CDR3 has 14 residues.

The rearrangement joins TRBV5-1 to TRBJ2-3; 8 positions match TRBD1. This CDR3 is built from 12 residues. Germline lookup yields CDR1 SGHRS and CDR2 YFSETQ. V lost 3 bases and J lost 8; bases outside the gene matches: 2. Here the CDR3 reads CASSSDRVTQYF. The DNA of the CDR3 is TGCGCCAGCAGCTCGGACAGGGTTACGCAGTATTTT.

Many counts were recorded for this clonotype. The V gene is TRBV29-1, the J gene TRBJ2-1; the match to TRBD2 covers 7 bases. V lost 4 bases to trimming and J lost 0 bases; unmatched junction nucleotides: 3. CDR3 length: 14 residues. CDR1 is SQVTM, CDR2 ANQGSEA, per germline. The CDR3 spells CSVGSSGSYNEQFF. CDR3 coding DNA: TGCAGCGTTGGGTCTAGCGGCTCCTACAATGAGCAGTTCTTC.

This chain uses TRBV25-1 with TRBJ2-1, with TRBD1 identical over 7 bases. This CDR3 region has 15 residues. The germline V gene has CDR1 MGHDK and CDR2 SYGVNS. With 4 bases clipped from V and 0 bases from J, the junction kept 3 bases outside the gene matches. Here the CDR3 reads CASSGTGDSYNEQFF. The CDR3 coding sequence is TGTGCCAGCAGTGGAACAGGGGACTCCTACAATGAGCAGTTCTTC.

The DNA for the CDR3 is TGCAGCGTTTCTACAGGCAATTCTAATCAGCCCCAGCATTTT. Residues: CSVSTGNSNQPQHF. This chain joins TRBV29-1 and TRBJ1-5; D perhaps matches TRBD1 (5 bases). Per germline, CDR1 SQVTM and CDR2 ANQGSEA. The CDR3 loop spans 14 amino acids. Trimming took off 5 bases at V and 4 bases at J, with 15 bases between the two ends. Supplemented by reference TRBV29-1 and TRBJ1-5, the full variable domain reads SAVISQKPSRDICQRGTSLTIQCQVDSQVTMMFWYRQQPGQSLTLIATANQGSEATYESGFVIDKFPISRPNLTFSTLTVSNMSPEDSSIYLCSVSTGNSNQPQHFGDGTRLSIL.

This chain links TRBV5-1 with TRBJ2-2; D might be TRBD2 (6 bases). This CDR3 has 15 amino acids. Germline V gene sequence: CDR1 SGHRS, CDR2 YFSETQ. The V and J ends lost 4 bases and 3 bases respectively, with 13 bases between them. The CDR3 coding sequence is TGCGCCAGCAGCGCGGCGGAGGGTTACACCGGGGAGCTGTTTTTT. It specifies CASSAAEGYTGELFF.

This clonotype was seen many times. V is TRBV3-1 and J is TRBJ1-4; D perhaps matches TRBD1 (5 bases). Looked up from germline, CDR1 is LGHDT and CDR2 is YNNKEL (reference sequence). Trimming pared 1 base from V and 8 bases from J, leaving 14 bases between. The CDR3 is 15 amino acids. The CDR3 region is CASSQVPQGGEKLFF. Here the CDR3 DNA reads TGTGCCAGCAGCCAAGTGCCGCAGGGTGGGGAAAAACTGTTTTTT.

The V call is TRBV20-1, the J call TRBJ2-1, with 8 bases aligning to TRBD2. The CDR3 is 16 residues long. In germline, CDR1 is DFQATT, CDR2 SNEGSKA (reference sequence). DNA of the CDR3: TGCAGCGCCCCCGCGAGCGGGGGATCTTACTACAATGAGCAGTTCTTC. It encodes CSAPASGGSYYNEQFF.

The V call is TRBV6-1, the J call TRBJ2-3, with 8 nucleotides matching TRBD2. J lost 7 bases, V lost 3 bases, and 9 bases had no gene match. The CDR3 runs to 15 residues. Germline V lookup: CDR1 MNHNS, CDR2 SASEGT. The CDR3 DNA is TGTGCCAGCAGTGAGGCTAGCGGGCCCCCCTATACGCAGTATTTT. The encoded protein is CASSEASGPPYTQYF.

This clonotype showed up just once. The V call is TRBV6-1, the J call TRBJ2-5; a weak D match, TRBD2 (6 bases). V was pared by 6 bases and J by 2 bases, with 13 bases between. There are 14 residues in the CDR3. CDR1 is MNHNS and CDR2 is SASEGT in the germline V gene. CDR3 sequence (DNA): TGTGCCAGCAGCAACACGGCGGGGCAAGAGACCCAGTACTTC. Its protein product is CASSNTAGQETQYF.

This sequence joins TRBV5-1 and TRBJ1-1; 11 positions match TRBD1. Losses at the gene ends were 3 bases for V and 8 bases for J; bases not matched to a gene: 6. Germline V gives CDR1 SGHRS, CDR2 YFSETQ. The CDR3 covers 14 residues. The CDR3 DNA follows: TGCGCCAGCAGCTGGACAGGGGGCGTGGGGGAAGCTTTCTTT. Translation gives CASSWTGGVGEAFF.

This clonotype occurred many times. V and J are TRBV5-1 and TRBJ2-7; 10 positions agree with TRBD2. The germline V gene has CDR1 SGHRS and CDR2 YFSETQ. The CDR3 has 14 residues. V trimming: 3 bases; J trimming: 2 bases; junction bases outside the gene matches: 2. CDR3 bases: TGCGCCAGCAGCTGGACTAGCGGTCCCTACGAGCAGTACTTC. It yields the protein CASSWTSGPYEQYF.